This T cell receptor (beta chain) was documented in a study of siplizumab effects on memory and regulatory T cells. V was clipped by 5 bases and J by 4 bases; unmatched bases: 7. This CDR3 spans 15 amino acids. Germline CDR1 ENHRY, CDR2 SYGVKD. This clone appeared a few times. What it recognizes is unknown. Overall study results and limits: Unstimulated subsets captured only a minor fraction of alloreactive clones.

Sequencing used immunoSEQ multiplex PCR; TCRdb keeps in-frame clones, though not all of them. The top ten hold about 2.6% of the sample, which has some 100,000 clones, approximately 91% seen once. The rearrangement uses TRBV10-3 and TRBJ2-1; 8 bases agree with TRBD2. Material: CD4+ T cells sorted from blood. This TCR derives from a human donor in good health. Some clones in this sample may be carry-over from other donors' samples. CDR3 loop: CAISFIAGPYNEQFF. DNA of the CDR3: TGTGCCATCAGTTTCATAGCGGGACCGTACAATGAGCAGTTCTTC.